Here is one T cell receptor (beta chain) with its context. Its antigen remains unidentified. Qualities for individual bases were not recorded, and no much larger clone is one base off. This sample stems from a study of read filtering for tumor transcriptome and immune sequencing (dated by TCRdb to about 2020). In the study overall: The cohort was composed of some 16 male and 13 to 15 female patients, with a mean age of approximately 66 years and an age range of roughly 47 to 80. Under revised international staging, fewer than ten patients fell into R-ISS I, more than 15 into R-ISS II and roughly 7 into R-ISS III. After DNase treatment, whole-transcriptome libraries were prepared using the TruSeq RNA Access Library Prep Kit. Per sample, about 3.5 to 10.27 million TCR-region mapped reads were obtained with IR-seq, compared with only 85 to 1273 with RNA-seq. TCR repertoires obtained by targeted immune repertoire sequencing and by bulk whole-transcriptome sequencing performed on the same bone marrow samples were compared. One main goal was a read-filtering strategy for immune repertoire data, in particular deciding whether clonotypes backed by only one read should be removed. Here is what the overall study found, with its caveats: Clonotypes were captured by IR-seq at much higher depth and more reliably than by RNA-seq, and smaller IR-seq throughput was sufficient for identification of most shared clonotypes. Rather than purified T cells, the sorted CD138-negative fraction was a mixed bone marrow immune population. In IR-seq, around four fifths of clonotypes but approximately 3.2% of total reads were represented by single-read clonotypes, whereas in RNA-seq, 74.6% of clonotypes and approximately 45% of reads were represented by single-read clonotypes. Removing single-read clonotypes increased the correlation between IR-seq and RNA-seq shared clonotype proportions.

Trimming removed 4 bases from V and 3 bases from J, leaving 15 bases between the germline ends. The germline V gene (reference sequence) yields DFQATT for CDR1 and SNEGSKA for CDR2. The CDR3 spans 14 residues, from the cysteine through the phenylalanine. Only CDR3 DNA is held: 42 bases, read in frame from base 1. TCR libraries were built from roughly 440 ng RNA with the Immunoverse kit, using molecular barcoded adaptors covering alpha/delta and beta/gamma chains. The same RNA used for transcriptome sequencing was used for TCR library preparation. Sequencing of the TCR libraries was done on an Illumina HiSeq 4000 with 2 x 150 cycles. Under the source paper's analysis protocol: With MiXCR, TCR reads were aligned to human V, D, J and C references and assembled into CDR3 clonotypes, with quality filtering and error correction included. The tcR package in R was used for analysis of clonotype counts and gene usage diversity. For inspection of raw mapping reads, RNA-seq reads were mapped by STAR aligner version 2.5.3a onto GRCh37 of the human genome. To test how sequencing depth affected the clonotypes detected, IR-seq fastq files were randomly downsampled with Seqtk 1.3. TCRdb redid the processing of the public reads, applying fastp at Q25 and MiXCR, and retained in-frame beta chains. All rows with the same CDR3 protein become a single entry with the most common DNA and genes. The authors' filters were not applied to this entry. In all, the sample holds 75,000 to 95,000 distinct CDR3 sequences, and approximately 21% of those were seen once. Roughly an eighth of the sample rests with the top ten.

Bone marrow was sampled from every patient at the time of active disease. Bone marrow mononuclear cells were isolated by Ficoll-Hypaque density gradient centrifugation. CD138-negative cells were obtained by negative selection after labeling with CD138 magnetic microbeads on a MACS separator, removing myeloma plasma cells. Flow cytometry on an Attune NxT with CD138 antibodies was used to check the purity of the isolated cells. Total RNA was extracted using TRIzol reagent and was quantified on a NanoDrop spectrophotometer. Paired RNA-seq and IR-seq were performed on the CD138-negative bone marrow sample of each patient.

The receptor was derived from a donor aged 40 or over with multiple myeloma. The sample consisted of a population of CD138-negative cells sorted from bone marrow. According to the study, the label for this sample's cell subset or site signals: bone marrow mononuclear cells depleted of CD138+ plasma/myeloma cells by negative magnetic selection. The chain couples TRBV20-1 to TRBJ1-2, with the D gene call left open. The nucleotide sequence reads TGCAGTGCTAAGGTTTTTGAGTCTGACTATGGCTACACCTTC. The translation is CSAKVFESDYGYTF.